Each of the 18 T cell receptor beta chains below was sequenced from the same sample in a study of blood T cell repertoires in COVID-19. Sequencing was performed with immunoSEQ multiplex PCR; in TCRdb, only in-frame clones are kept and a portion is missing. The repertoire includes some 180,000 clones, more than 70% of them detected once, and 2.5% to 3% sits in the top ten. The source material was peripheral blood. The receptors here all came from a woman of 80 years or more with active or convalescent COVID-19.

The gene calls are TRBV2 and TRBJ2-7, with D hard to call. Per germline, CDR1 SNHLY and CDR2 FYNNEI. V was cut by 7 bases and J by 3 bases, with 7 bases left in between. The CDR3 length is 11 residues. Here the CDR3 DNA reads TGTGCCAGCATTCTCCTCTACGAGCAGTACTTC. Amino acids: CASILLYEQYF.

The chain employs TRBV5-8 and TRBJ1-4; no reliable D call. Trimming cost V 4 bases and J 6 bases, with 13 bases left between them. The germline CDR1 and CDR2 sequences are SGHTS and YDEGEE. The CDR3 spans 14 residues. CDR3 sequence: CASSNRGPHEKLFF. CDR3 DNA: TGTGCCAGCAGCAACCGGGGTCCGCATGAAAAACTGTTTTTT.

This clone was counted a single time. Here the CDR3 reads CASSPTPSGNYGYTF. The CDR3 DNA sequence: TGCGCCAGCAGCCCCACTCCGTCGGGGAACTATGGCTACACCTTC. This chain links TRBV4-1 with TRBJ1-2, with D hard to call. Trimming removed 4 bases at V and 2 bases at J, with 14 bases between. The CDR3 loop spans 15 amino acids. CDR1 and CDR2 from the germline V gene are MGHRA and YSYEKL.

The chain carries TRBV28 and TRBJ1-5; 8 bases map to TRBD1. This CDR3 has 15 amino acids. Per the germline V gene, CDR1 is MDHEN and CDR2 is SYDVKM. J gave up 2 bases and V 5 bases, and 5 bases lay outside the gene matches. CDR3 DNA: TGTGCCAGCAGTACAGAGACAGGGGGCAATCAGCCCCAGCATTTT. Translating it yields CASSTETGGNQPQHF.

The chain couples TRBV5-4 to TRBJ2-2; TRBD2 matches 9 bases. The CDR3 has 19 residues. Germline V gene lookup returns CDR1 SGHNT and CDR2 YYREEE (reference sequence). Trimming removed 3 bases from V and 6 bases from J; junction bases left unmatched: 18. CDR3 DNA sequence: TGTGCCAGCAGCTCCACTCTAGGGCGGGGGGGCGTCTTCGCCGGGGAGCTGTTTTTT. It specifies CASSSTLGRGGVFAGELFF.

CDR3 coding DNA: TGTGCCAGCAGTTTATATGGTAGCGGGGGTGCAAACACCGGGGAGCTGTTTTTT. Its protein is CASSLYGSGGANTGELFF. V usage is TRBV27 and J usage is TRBJ2-2, with 9 nucleotides matching TRBD2. Trimming removed 1 base from V and 2 bases from J; junction bases left unmatched: 8. CDR3 size: 18 residues. Germline CDR1 and CDR2: MNHEY and SMNVEV (reference sequence).

This clone was counted once. This chain joins TRBV7-2 and TRBJ2-1; 7 bases align to TRBD2. V lost 6 bases and J lost 0; bases outside the gene matches: 5. The CDR3 consists of 15 residues. CDR1 is SGHTA, CDR2 FQGNSA, per germline. CDR3 DNA sequence: TGTGCCAGCAGGGGTTCTAGCGGCTCCTACAATGAGCAGTTCTTC. This translates into CASRGSSGSYNEQFF.

The chain couples TRBV4-2 to TRBJ1-5, with D unresolved. The CDR3 consists of 13 residues. Deletions cut 0 bases from V and 9 bases from J, with 9 bases between. Germline V gives CDR1 LGHNA, CDR2 YNFKEQ. In nucleotides, the CDR3 is TGTGCCAGCAGCCAAGATCAGGTAGGGCCCCAGCATTTT. This translates into CASSQDQVGPQHF.

V usage is TRBV7-2 and J usage is TRBJ2-5, with 10 bases matching TRBD2. With 3 bases clipped from V and 5 bases from J, the junction kept 9 bases outside the gene matches. CDR1 is SGHTA and CDR2 is FQGNSA in the germline V gene. The CDR3 spans 16 residues. CDR3 region: CASSFRAGGPAETQYF. In nucleotides, the CDR3 is TGTGCCAGCAGCTTCCGAGCGGGGGGGCCCGCCGAGACCCAGTACTTC.

On this clone itself: One end of the junction is discordant with germline, which a read error may explain. The chain combines TRBV5-1 with TRBJ2-1; 8 positions match TRBD1. CDR1 SGHRS and CDR2 YFSETQ come from the germline V gene. This CDR3 comprises 12 residues. CDR3: CASSLDLLDRVF. The CDR3 DNA is TGCGCCAGCAGCTTGGACCTGTTGGACAGGGTCTTC.

The V and J genes are TRBV4-3 and TRBJ1-1; a possible D gene is TRBD1 (6 bases). The CDR3 contains 16 residues. V shed 1 base and J shed 0 bases, with 12 bases lying between them. Per germline, CDR1 LGHNA and CDR2 YSLEER. The CDR3 sequence: CASSQGPQGLNTEAFF. The CDR3 DNA reads as TGCGCCAGCAGCCAAGGACCGCAGGGGTTGAACACTGAAGCTTTCTTT.

The CDR3 sequence is CATSAANRGPYNEQFF. CDR3 coding DNA: TGTGCCACCAGTGCCGCGAACAGGGGCCCCTACAATGAGCAGTTCTTC. The chain carries TRBV24-1 and TRBJ2-1; 7 nucleotides match TRBD1. V lost 5 bases, J lost 2 bases, and 8 bases stayed unmatched. This CDR3 spans 16 amino acids. Germline CDR1 and CDR2: KGHDR and SFDVKD.

The gene calls are TRBV9 and TRBJ2-1; possibly TRBD2 for D (6 bases). Trimming removed 0 bases from V and 8 bases from J, with 12 bases in between. CDR1 is SGDLS and CDR2 is YYNGEE in the germline V gene. This CDR3 comprises 14 residues. The CDR3 protein is CASSVEPSEYEQFF. The CDR3 bases are TGTGCCAGCAGCGTAGAGCCTAGCGAATATGAGCAGTTCTTC.

J is TRBJ2-7 and V is TRBV7-9, with D tentatively TRBD2 (5 bases). The CDR3 is 13 amino acids. The germline V gene has CDR1 SEHNR and CDR2 FQNEAQ (reference sequence). The V end lost 8 bases, the J end lost 1 base, and 12 bases lay between the germline ends. The CDR3 reads CASGGAESYEQYF. Written as DNA, the CDR3 is TGTGCCAGCGGCGGAGCGGAATCCTACGAGCAGTACTTC.

There are a few counts of this clone. The chain joins TRBV7-7 to TRBJ2-1; D possibly corresponds to TRBD2 (5 bases). The CDR3 runs 16 residues. V was clipped by 5 bases and J by 0 bases, with 14 bases between them. CDR1 is SSHAT, CDR2 FNYEAQ, per germline (reference sequence). CDR3 in amino acids: CASSTPRALSYNEQFF. In DNA, the CDR3 is TGTGCCAGCAGCACGCCGAGGGCCCTCTCCTACAATGAGCAGTTCTTC.

The CDR3 loop is CASSSGGTQETQYF. CDR3 bases: TGTGCCAGCAGCTCCGGGGGGACCCAAGAGACCCAGTACTTC. The V gene is TRBV5-4, the J gene TRBJ2-5; 7 positions match TRBD2. This CDR3 is built from 14 residues. The ends lost 3 bases at V and 1 base at J; junction bases unmatched: 3. Germline V gives CDR1 SGHNT, CDR2 YYREEE (reference sequence).

This rearrangement joins TRBV19 to TRBJ2-3; D might be TRBD1 (5 bases). There are 14 residues in the CDR3. Germline-derived CDR1 and CDR2 are LNHDA and SQIVND (reference sequence). CDR3 amino acids: CATSLGLRTDTQYF. CDR3 sequence (DNA): TGTGCAACGAGCTTGGGGCTCCGCACAGATACGCAGTATTTT.

This chain joins TRBV9 and TRBJ2-5; D possibly corresponds to TRBD1 (5 bases). Trimming left V 2 bases short and J 1 base short, with 12 bases between. This CDR3 contains 15 residues. CDR1 and CDR2 (germline): SGDLS, YYNGEE. The CDR3 DNA is TGTGCCAGCAGCGTGCTTGCAGGGCTCCAAGAGACCCAGTACTTC. This translates into CASSVLAGLQETQYF.